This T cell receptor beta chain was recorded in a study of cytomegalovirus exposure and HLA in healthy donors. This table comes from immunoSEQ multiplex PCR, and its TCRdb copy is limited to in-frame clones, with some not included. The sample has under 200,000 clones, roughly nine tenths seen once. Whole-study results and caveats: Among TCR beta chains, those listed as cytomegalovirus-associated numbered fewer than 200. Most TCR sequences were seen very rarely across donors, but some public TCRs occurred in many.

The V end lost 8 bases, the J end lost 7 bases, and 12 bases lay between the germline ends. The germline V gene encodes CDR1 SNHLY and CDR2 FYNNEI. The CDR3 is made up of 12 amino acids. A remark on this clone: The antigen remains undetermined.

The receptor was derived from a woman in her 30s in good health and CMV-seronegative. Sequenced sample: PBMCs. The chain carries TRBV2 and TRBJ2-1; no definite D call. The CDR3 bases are TGTGCCAGCGCGGTGATAGGGAATGAGCAGTTCTTC. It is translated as CASAVIGNEQFF.